The entry below gives a single T cell receptor (beta chain) sequence along with its context. The data belong to a study of blood T cell repertoires in COVID-19. Method: immunoSEQ multiplex PCR; TCRdb's copy keeps in-frame clones and lacks some. The table lists about 370,000 clones, about 87% of them singletons, with over 9.5% in the top ten. Trimming cost V 5 bases and J 3 bases; bases outside gene matches: 6. The CDR3 covers 15 residues. Germline-derived CDR1 and CDR2 are SGHTA and FQGNSA. The rearrangement uses TRBV7-2 and TRBJ2-5, with TRBD2 matching 10 bases. The sequence was collected from a woman under 40 with COVID-19, enrolled during active disease. Specimen: peripheral blood. CDR3 region: CASSSSGRRKETQYF. In DNA, the CDR3 is TGTGCCAGCAGCAGTAGCGGGAGGCGGAAAGAGACCCAGTACTTC.